This TCR beta chain was identified during a study of response to subunit inactivated influenza vaccine. J was trimmed by 1 base and V by 0 bases; bases with no gene match: 12. From germline, CDR1 is SGHRS and CDR2 YFSETQ. The CDR3 totals 18 residues. MiXCR, run by TCRdb on the RT-PCR reads, gives a single entry per CDR3 protein. The table records about 240,000 distinct CDR3 sequences, approximately 12% of them present only once. The origin of this receptor is a man aged 50 to 60 who received an inactivated influenza vaccine. The V call is TRBV5-1, the J call TRBJ1-1; 7 nucleotides align to TRBD1. Sequenced material: non-naive T cells sorted from PBMCs, taken 14 to 15 days before vaccination. The CDR3 DNA reads TGCGCCAGCAGCTTGGTGGGATTAAGGACAGGCGCGAACACTGAAGCTTTCTTT. Translated: CASSLVGLRTGANTEAFF.